A selection of T cell receptor beta chains follows, all from one sample in a study of T cells after yellow fever vaccination. Each CDR3 protein gets one entry after TCRdb re-called the 5' RACE reads with MiXCR. The sample contains around 340,000 distinct CDR3 sequences, 8.7% of which appear only once. Sequencing used PBMCs, obtained on the day of the first yellow fever vaccination. The receptors originated from a young man who received the YFV17D yellow fever vaccine. Each CDR3 is given with its conserved first and last residue. D genes are given only for firm matches. Clone size is shown for a subset of rows, as once, few, many or a class of expanded clone.

size,D,V,J,CDR3,DNA
few,-,TRBV12-5,TRBJ2-3,CASGLSPFTDTQYF,TGTGCTAGTGGTTTGTCCCCCTTCACAGATACGCAGTATTTT
few,-,TRBV20-1,TRBJ1-1,CSAAPGVWTEAFF,TGCAGTGCGGCACCAGGGGTTTGGACTGAAGCTTTCTTT
-,-,TRBV5-4,TRBJ1-5,CASSTDPNSNQPQHF,TGTGCCAGCAGCACCGACCCTAATAGCAATCAGCCCCAGCATTTT
-,TRBD1,TRBV30,TRBJ1-2,CAWGHRTGSGYTF,TGTGCCTGGGGGCATCGGACAGGGAGCGGCTACACCTTC
few,-,TRBV5-1,TRBJ1-2,CASSITGRYGYTF,TGCGCCAGCAGCATAACAGGACGCTATGGCTACACCTTC
-,TRBD2,TRBV3-1,TRBJ2-1,CASSQVLAGGYNEQFF,TGTGCCAGCAGCCAAGTACTAGCGGGGGGGTACAATGAGCAGTTCTTC
few,-,TRBV11-1,TRBJ1-4,CASSLSGSAPLVANEKLFF,TGTGCCAGCAGCTTATCCGGGTCCGCCCCTTTGGTGGCTAATGAAAAACTGTTTTTT
-,-,TRBV6-6,TRBJ1-2,CASSYSRAATYTF,TGTGCCAGCAGTTACTCTCGTGCAGCAACCTACACCTTC
many,TRBD2,TRBV7-6,TRBJ2-1,CASSSPTSPPGQFF,TGTGCCAGCAGCTCTCCGACTAGCCCCCCGGGGCAGTTCTTC
-,-,TRBV5-1,TRBJ2-5,CASSLEGPQETQYF,TGCGCCAGCAGCTTGGAGGGACCCCAAGAGACCCAGTACTTC